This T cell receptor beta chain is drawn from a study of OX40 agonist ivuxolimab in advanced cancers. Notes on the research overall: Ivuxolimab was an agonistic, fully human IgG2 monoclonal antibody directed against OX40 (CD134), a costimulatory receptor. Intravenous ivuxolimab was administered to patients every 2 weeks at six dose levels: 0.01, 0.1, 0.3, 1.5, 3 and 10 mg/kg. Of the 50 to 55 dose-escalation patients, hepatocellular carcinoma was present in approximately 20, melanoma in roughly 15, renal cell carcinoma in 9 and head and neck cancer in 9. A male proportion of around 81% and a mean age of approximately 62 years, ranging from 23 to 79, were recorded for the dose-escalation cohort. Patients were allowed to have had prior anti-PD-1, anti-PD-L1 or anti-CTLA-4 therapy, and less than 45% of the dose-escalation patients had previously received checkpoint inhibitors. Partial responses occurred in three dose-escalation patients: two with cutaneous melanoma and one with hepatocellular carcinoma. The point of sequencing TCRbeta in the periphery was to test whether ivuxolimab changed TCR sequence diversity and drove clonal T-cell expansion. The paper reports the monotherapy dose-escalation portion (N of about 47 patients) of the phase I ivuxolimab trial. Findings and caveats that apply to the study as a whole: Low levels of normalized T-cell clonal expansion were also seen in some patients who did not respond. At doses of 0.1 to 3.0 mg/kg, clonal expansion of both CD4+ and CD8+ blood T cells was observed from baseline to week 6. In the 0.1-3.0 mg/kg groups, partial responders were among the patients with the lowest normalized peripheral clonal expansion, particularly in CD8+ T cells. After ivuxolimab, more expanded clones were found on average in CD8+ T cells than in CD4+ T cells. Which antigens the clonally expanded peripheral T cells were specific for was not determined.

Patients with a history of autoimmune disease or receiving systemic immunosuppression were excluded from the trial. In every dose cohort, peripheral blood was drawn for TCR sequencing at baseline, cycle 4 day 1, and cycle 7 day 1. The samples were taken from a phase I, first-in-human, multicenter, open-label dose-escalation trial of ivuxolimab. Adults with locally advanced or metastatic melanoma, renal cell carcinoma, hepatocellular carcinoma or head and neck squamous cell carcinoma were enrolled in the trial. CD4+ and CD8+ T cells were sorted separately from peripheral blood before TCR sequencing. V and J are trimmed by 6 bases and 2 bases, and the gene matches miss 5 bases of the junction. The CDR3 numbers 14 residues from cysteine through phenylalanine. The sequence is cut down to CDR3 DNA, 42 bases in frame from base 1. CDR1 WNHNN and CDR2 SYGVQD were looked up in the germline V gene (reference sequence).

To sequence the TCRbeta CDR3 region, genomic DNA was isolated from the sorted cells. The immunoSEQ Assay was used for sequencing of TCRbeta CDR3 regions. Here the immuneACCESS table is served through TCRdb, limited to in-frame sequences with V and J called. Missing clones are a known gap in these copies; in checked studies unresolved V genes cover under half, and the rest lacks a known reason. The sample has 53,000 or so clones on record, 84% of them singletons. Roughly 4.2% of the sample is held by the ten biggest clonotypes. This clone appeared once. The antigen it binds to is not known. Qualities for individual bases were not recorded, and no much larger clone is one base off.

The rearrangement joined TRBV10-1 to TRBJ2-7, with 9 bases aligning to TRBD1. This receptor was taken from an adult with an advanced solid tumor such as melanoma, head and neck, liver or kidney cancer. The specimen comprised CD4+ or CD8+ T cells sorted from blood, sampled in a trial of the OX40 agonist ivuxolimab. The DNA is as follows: TGCGCCAGCAGAAACGGGACAGGGACCTACGAGCAGTACTTC. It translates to CASRNGTGTYEQYF.